This T cell receptor (beta chain) was sequenced in a study of vaccination and CD4 T cells after COVID-19 (dated by TCRdb to 2022 to 2024). Regarding the complete study: Every convalescent patient had a positive nasal swab PCR test for SARS-CoV-2, with mild disease in nine patients and severe disease in one. Control cultures received a CEFX viral epitope pool as the positive control, an HIV-1 Nef peptide pool as the negative control, or no peptide. In around 9 COVID-19 convalescent patients and a handful of infection-naive healthy vaccine recipients, researchers compared the spike-specific CD4+ TCR repertoire from before mRNA vaccination with the repertoire from after. The convalescent cohort comprised six males and four females, including two Hispanic individuals, seven Caucasians, two Asians and one multiracial person. Post-COVID blood samples were collected from convalescent patients a median of approximately 93 days after diagnosis, with a range of roughly 30 to 161 days. Post-vaccine blood samples were taken a median of roughly 72 days after the second vaccine dose, with a range of roughly 13 to 250 days. The cultures were stimulated with overlapping spike peptide pools from SARS-CoV-2 and from the common cold coronaviruses HCoV-NL63, HCoV-OC43 and HCoV-229E. Participants received two doses of either the Pfizer-BioNTech BNT162b2 vaccine (n=8) or the Moderna mRNA-1273 vaccine (n=2). The paper's findings and limits, for the study overall: The number of convalescent patients in the study was relatively small, and the study did not examine early timepoints following natural infection. Of the vaccine-specific clones in convalescent patients, 304 of 307, or nearly all, reacted only to SARS-CoV-2 spike and did not cross-react with common cold coronaviruses. An increase in the median number of SARS-CoV-2-reactive clonotypes from around 20 after infection to 35 to 40 after vaccination was observed, but the change was not found to be significant. In convalescent patients, a median roughly 86% of post-vaccine SARS-CoV-2-reactive clones were detected only after vaccination, suggesting vaccine-specific priming.

Libraries were made using PCR. At the Johns Hopkins FTIC core, DNA from the cultured CD4+ T cells underwent TCR sequencing with the Oncomine TCR Beta short-read assay. Genomic DNA was extracted from the cultured CD4+ T cells with the QIAamp micro DNA kit. Oncomine TCR Beta libraries made from cultured CD4+ T cells were pooled using unique dual indexes and sequenced on an Illumina iSeq 100. The original methods were these. Non-productive sequences were removed, and CDR3s not starting with C, not ending with F or W, or shorter than 7 amino acids were discarded. The MANAFEST web application was used to identify antigen-specific clonotypes by comparing peptide-stimulated wells against reference wells and other culture wells. Positive clones required FDR below 0.05, an odds ratio above 5, and productive frequency above 0.1% in at least two of three replicate wells. Cross-reactive clonotypes were defined as significantly expanded in both SARS-CoV-2 spike wells and at least one common cold coronavirus spike condition. Levenshtein distances (stringdist) and unrooted phylogenetic trees (ape) in R version 3.6.1 were used to assess CDR3 homology. Through fastp at Q25 and MiXCR, TCRdb rebuilt clones from the public reads, retaining in-frame beta chains. When rows share a CDR3 protein, they turn into one entry using the most common DNA and genes. The V and J calls come from TCRdb's annotation, not from the publication. Recorded for this sample are more than 15,000 distinct CDR3 sequences; approximately 54% of them occurred a single time. 11% of the sample comes from the top ten.

Worth noting for this clonotype: This receptor's antigen is unknown. No base-level quality is on record; no much larger clone is a single base apart.

The treatment or condition label for this specimen denotes: roughly nine-day PBMC culture with coronavirus spike peptide pools or control peptides (ViraFEST assay). The ViraFEST assay was used in the study, in which antigen-specific T cells were expanded with peptide pools and expanded clonotypes were subsequently identified by TCR sequencing. The convalescent patients' positive SARS-CoV-2 PCR tests were from March to December 2020, which was before the Alpha, Beta and Delta variants emerged in the United States. Each well held 2 million to 2.5 million PBMCs cultured with roughly 10 ug/ml peptide pools in IMDM containing approximately 5% human AB serum and roughly 9.3 IU/ml IL-2. On days 3 and 7, half of the culture medium was replaced with fresh IL-2-containing medium. Once the cells had been in culture for over 9 days, the EasySep CD4+ T cell isolation kit was used to isolate CD4+ T cells by negative selection. Ficoll-Paque Plus gradient centrifugation was used to isolate PBMCs from whole blood, and the isolated PBMCs were then either used fresh or cryopreserved at -140C. Each culture condition was generally run in triplicate wells.

Sequenced sample: CD4+ T cells from blood, cultured in vitro. The TCR originated in a human donor who had recovered from COVID-19.

For the CDR3, the sequence is CASSLVRRGGADTQYF. The DNA sequence is given as TGTGCCAGCAGCTTAGTTCGTAGAGGGGGCGCGGATACGCAGTATTTT. Recombination joined TRBV7-8 with TRBJ2-3; 7 central nucleotides agree with TRBD1. The cysteine opens and the phenylalanine closes a CDR3 of 16 amino acids. Solely the CDR3 DNA is kept, with 48 bases framed from the first base. V has 1 base trimmed and J has 6 bases trimmed; junction bases matching no gene number 10. CDR1 and CDR2 are read off the germline V gene as SGHVS and FQNEAQ.